A selection of T cell receptor beta chains follows, all from one sample in a study of early T cells in non-severe SARS-CoV-2 infection. TCRdb processed the 5' RACE reads anew with MiXCR; each CDR3 protein has one entry. Among about 83,000 distinct CDR3 sequences listed, about 10% were seen once. Sequenced here: whole blood, sampled at baseline. The receptors originated from an adult who was a healthcare worker with PCR-confirmed SARS-CoV-2 infection or an uninfected control (not recorded which). Each CDR3 is given with its conserved first and last residue. The order of the fields is CDR3 protein, J gene, D gene, V gene. D genes are given only for firm matches.

cdr3_aa: CASSLGEGEQETQYF; j_call: TRBJ2-5; d_call: .; v_call: TRBV5-1
cdr3_aa: CASMMAGTDTQYF; j_call: TRBJ2-3; d_call: .; v_call: TRBV6-2/TRBV6-3
cdr3_aa: CSARDIGGYGYTF; j_call: TRBJ1-2; d_call: .; v_call: TRBV20-1
cdr3_aa: CASSYSGRETSEQYF; j_call: TRBJ2-7; d_call: TRBD2; v_call: TRBV6-2/TRBV6-3
cdr3_aa: CSAGTSTYEQYF; j_call: TRBJ2-7; d_call: TRBD2; v_call: TRBV20-1
cdr3_aa: CASSLALGLAGGAQYF; j_call: TRBJ2-5; d_call: TRBD2; v_call: TRBV7-2
cdr3_aa: CASSQVVDYEQYF; j_call: TRBJ2-7; d_call: .; v_call: TRBV4-2
cdr3_aa: CASGSGSPSDEQFF; j_call: TRBJ2-1; d_call: TRBD2; v_call: TRBV19
cdr3_aa: CATSSPGTSAILSTDTQYF; j_call: TRBJ2-3; d_call: TRBD2; v_call: TRBV15
cdr3_aa: CASSLSTGTGSSTDTQYF; j_call: TRBJ2-3; d_call: .; v_call: TRBV21-1
cdr3_aa: CASSQGSNEQFF; j_call: TRBJ2-1; d_call: .; v_call: TRBV6-1
cdr3_aa: CASSSPARSGNTGELFF; j_call: TRBJ2-2; d_call: .; v_call: TRBV7-3
cdr3_aa: CASSATFARRNIQYF; j_call: TRBJ2-4; d_call: .; v_call: TRBV7-2
cdr3_aa: CASSLDMNTGELFF; j_call: TRBJ2-2; d_call: .; v_call: TRBV5-4
cdr3_aa: CASTDGLRNNEQFF; j_call: TRBJ2-1; d_call: .; v_call: TRBV6-1
cdr3_aa: CSVSAPGNTIYF; j_call: TRBJ1-3; d_call: .; v_call: TRBV20-1
cdr3_aa: CVASKSASGTYGYTF; j_call: TRBJ1-2; d_call: .; v_call: TRBV19
cdr3_aa: CSALPRDEQYF; j_call: TRBJ2-7; d_call: .; v_call: TRBV20-1
cdr3_aa: CASSLGQGRDTEAFF; j_call: TRBJ1-1; d_call: .; v_call: TRBV5-1
cdr3_aa: CASSPLRGDTQYF; j_call: TRBJ2-3; d_call: .; v_call: TRBV12-3/TRBV12-4
cdr3_aa: CATSRAGAEAFF; j_call: TRBJ1-1; d_call: .; v_call: TRBV15
cdr3_aa: CASFSGTAYNEQFF; j_call: TRBJ2-1; d_call: TRBD1; v_call: TRBV28
cdr3_aa: CASSLVPERNTEAFF; j_call: TRBJ1-1; d_call: .; v_call: TRBV7-9
cdr3_aa: CASSLERVGANVLTF; j_call: TRBJ2-6; d_call: .; v_call: TRBV5-1
cdr3_aa: CASSPGTVNEKLFF; j_call: TRBJ1-4; d_call: .; v_call: TRBV6-6
cdr3_aa: CASSHLQGGSYNEQFF; j_call: TRBJ2-1; d_call: .; v_call: TRBV12-3/TRBV12-4
cdr3_aa: CASSFGSMGDEQFF; j_call: TRBJ2-1; d_call: .; v_call: TRBV11-3
cdr3_aa: CANSLDPGQGYEQYF; j_call: TRBJ2-7; d_call: TRBD1; v_call: TRBV7-8